This T cell receptor (beta chain) was observed in a study of PD-1 blockade in classical Hodgkin lymphoma. Time point specified: newly diagnosed, previously untreated cHL patient sample. A comparison was provided by newly diagnosed, untreated classical Hodgkin lymphoma PBMCs. Of note for this clone: Its antigen is not identified.

Whole-study results and caveats: Reported findings placed baseline TCR diversity lower in newly diagnosed patients (compared with healthy donors). Nothing has yet pinned down what causes the repertoire differences, possibly disease activity or prior therapy.

TCRdb's copy holds only in-frame clones and misses some; the assay was immunoSEQ multiplex PCR. The sample comprises 15,000 to 20,000 clones, 80% to 95% of which are singletons, and 6.9% rests with the top ten. The V gene's germline CDR1 is SGHNT and CDR2 YYREEE (reference sequence). Trimming took off 3 bases at V and 6 bases at J, with 11 bases between the two ends. The CDR3 has 13 residues. The TCR comes from a human donor with classical Hodgkin lymphoma. The V gene is TRBV5-4, the J gene TRBJ2-3, with D perhaps matching TRBD2 (6 bases). Sequencing was performed on peripheral blood mononuclear cells (PBMCs). CDR3 amino acids: CASSSEGPDTQYF. The CDR3, as DNA: TGTGCCAGCAGCTCGGAGGGCCCGGATACGCAGTATTTT.